These 17 T cell receptor beta chains were all obtained from the same sample, sequenced in a study of circulating CD8 cells and anti-PD-1 response in melanoma (TCRdb year 2020). The sequencer was a NextSeq 500. TCR libraries were prepared from about 15 ng of total RNA with the QIAseq Immune Repertoire RNA Library Kit, Human TCR Panel. TCRdb reprocessing: public reads trimmed at Q25 with fastp, clones called with MiXCR, in-frame beta chains kept. Each record represents a unique CDR3 protein, reported with the most common genes and DNA among its rows. For this sample there are about 110 distinct CDR3 sequences; roughly 25% appear just once. The ten largest clonotypes hold roughly three quarters of the sample. Using a BD FACSAria II cell sorter, four subsets defined by PD-1 and/or TIGIT were sorted from live CD3+CD8+TCRalphabeta+ cells. Source: CD8+ T cells from PBMCs, taken at baseline or after one month of anti-PD-1 therapy (not recorded which). These receptors were obtained from a human donor with melanoma.

By proportion, this clonotype is large. V usage is TRBV6-5 and J usage is TRBJ1-1; D is perhaps TRBD1 (5 bases). V dropped 2 bases and J dropped 10 bases, with 17 bases sitting between them. CDR3 length: 14 residues. The V gene's germline CDR1 is MNHEY and CDR2 SVGAGI. In DNA form, the CDR3 reads TGTGCCAGCAGTTACGGGGGTAAGGCCGTTGGAGCTTTCTTT. Translating it yields CASSYGGKAVGAFF.

By frequency in the sample, this clonotype is large. The chain combines TRBV6-5 with TRBJ2-2; D call uncertain. Trimming cost V 4 bases and J 7 bases, with 10 bases left between them. This CDR3 spans 13 amino acids. Germline V gives CDR1 MNHEY, CDR2 SVGAGI. The CDR3 is CASSWNIGGELFF. The CDR3 DNA reads TGTGCCAGCAGTTGGAACATAGGCGGGGAGCTGTTTTTT.

By share, this clonotype ranks as hyperexpanded. This chain connects TRBV28 to TRBJ1-5, with D possibly being TRBD1 (5 bases). The length of the CDR3 is 15 residues. Germline assignment: CDR1 MDHEN and CDR2 SYDVKM. With 2 bases removed from V and 3 bases from J, the gap between germline ends came to 11 bases. CDR3 protein: CASSLVTATNQPQHF. CDR3 sequence (DNA): TGTGCCAGCAGTTTAGTGACAGCGACCAATCAGCCCCAGCATTTT.

By share, this clonotype ranks as medium-sized (0.01 to 0.1%). This may be a read error, as it is one base from a much larger clone. This sequence joins TRBV6-6 and TRBJ1-5; possible D gene TRBD1, 6 bases. This CDR3 is 15 amino acids long. CDR1 MNHNY and CDR2 SVGAGI come from the germline V gene (reference sequence). The CDR3 spells CASSYWGAGNEPQHF. The CDR3 DNA follows: TGTGCCAGCAGTTACTGGGGGGCTGGCAATGAGCCCCAGCATTTT.

The rearrangement joins TRBV9 to TRBJ1-2, with D perhaps matching TRBD1 (5 bases). CDR1 and CDR2 from the germline V gene are SGDLS and YYNGEE. This CDR3 comprises 13 residues. Trimming stripped 0 bases from V and 4 bases from J, with 7 bases between. The CDR3 nucleotides read TGTGCCAGCAGCGTAGAGGGGCCCTATGGCTACACCTTC. It encodes CASSVEGPYGYTF.

Relative to its sample, this clonotype is large. A much larger clonotype is one base distant, so this may be a read error. The CDR3 DNA reads as TGCAGCGTTACAGGGGGTGTGAATGAGCAGTTCTTC. Protein: CSVTGGVNEQFF. The chain joins TRBV29-1 to TRBJ2-1; 8 nucleotides agree with TRBD1. In germline, CDR1 is SQVTM, CDR2 ANQGSEA. V shed 5 bases, J shed 7 bases, and the junction held 4 bases outside the gene matches. This CDR3 comprises 12 residues.

By sample share, this clonotype is large. The chain has TRBV7-7 and TRBJ2-1; D gene ambiguous. CDR3 size: 14 residues. V shed 5 bases and J shed 5 bases, with 13 bases lying between them. CDR1 SSHAT and CDR2 FNYEAQ come from the germline V gene (reference sequence). The CDR3: CASSKSRSHNEQFF. The CDR3 nucleotides read TGTGCCAGCAGCAAAAGCAGATCCCACAATGAGCAGTTCTTC. The full variable domain, completed using reference TRBV7-7 and TRBJ2-1, is GAGVSQSPRYKVTKRGQDVTLRCDPISSHATLYWYQQALGQGPEFLTYFNYEAQPDKSGLPSDRFSAERPEGSISTLTIQRTEQRDSAMYRCASSKSRSHNEQFFGPGTRLTVL.

Sample share makes this clonotype large (0.1 to 1%). Germline is not matched at one junction end, which may reflect a read error. The chain couples TRBV29-1 to TRBJ1-1; D remains unclear. This CDR3 region has 10 residues. The V gene's germline CDR1 is SQVTM and CDR2 ANQGSEA. DNA for the CDR3: TGCAGTGTTGGGCACACTGAAGCTTTCTTT. It is translated as CSVGHTEAFF.

This clonotype is deemed large. V usage is TRBV7-3 and J usage is TRBJ2-7; TRBD1 aligns across 9 bases. CDR3 size: 16 residues. Germline assignment: CDR1 SGHTA and CDR2 FQGTGA. V dropped 7 bases and J dropped 3; count of bases not matched to a gene: 13. The CDR3 is CASIGEPGQGGYEQYF. CDR3 bases: TGTGCCAGCATCGGCGAACCGGGACAGGGAGGCTACGAGCAGTACTTC.

This clonotype is judged large. Its ends do not fully match the called genes, so a read error is possible. The chain couples TRBV2 to TRBJ1-5, with 12 positions matching TRBD1. Germline loops: CDR1 SNHLY, CDR2 FYNNEI. The CDR3 length is 15 residues. The CDR3 nucleotides are TGTGCCAGCAGGGAAGGGACAGGGGGCTTTCAGCCCCAGCATTTT. Amino acid sequence: CASREGTGGFQPQHF.

Within the sample, this clonotype is medium-sized. A read error may explain this, as a much larger clone is one base away. The chain joins TRBV27 to TRBJ2-5, with TRBD2 identical over 12 bases. Per germline, CDR1 MNHEY and CDR2 SMNVEV (reference sequence). Trimming cost V 5 bases and J 4 bases; bases outside gene matches: 8. CDR3 length equals 16 residues. CDR3 sequence reads: CASSEGLAGPLETQYF. CDR3 nucleotide sequence: TGTGCCAGCAGTGAGGGACTAGCGGGTCCGTTAGAGACCCAGTACTTC.

By proportion, this clonotype is large. This sequence joins TRBV20-1 and TRBJ2-7, with TRBD1 matching over 8 bases. The CDR3 spans 14 residues. Germline V gene sequence: CDR1 DFQATT, CDR2 SNEGSKA (reference sequence). V dropped 0 bases and J dropped 3; count of bases not matched to a gene: 4. The CDR3 loop reads CSARDAGGHYEQYF. The CDR3 nucleotides read TGCAGTGCTAGAGACGCAGGGGGCCACTACGAGCAGTACTTC.

Sample share makes this clonotype large. The chain joins TRBV7-3 to TRBJ2-3; 8 bases are a match to TRBD2. Germline V gene lookup returns CDR1 SGHTA and CDR2 FQGTGA. This CDR3 is 15 amino acids long. J gave up 0 bases and V 5 bases, and 4 bases lay outside the gene matches. The chain's CDR3 is CASSRLALSTDTQYF. The DNA for the CDR3 is TGTGCCAGCAGCCGACTAGCGTTGAGCACAGATACGCAGTATTTT.

Within the sample, this clonotype is large. The chain has TRBV12-3 or TRBV12-4 and TRBJ1-5, with a weak D call TRBD1 (5 bases). The CDR3 is made up of 15 amino acids. V lost 3 bases to trimming and J lost 3 bases, with 12 bases between them. As DNA, the CDR3 is TGTGCCAGCAGTTTTGGATCAGGGACCAATCAGCCCCAGCATTTT. This translates into CASSFGSGTNQPQHF.

This clonotype is termed large (0.1 to 1%). The chain combines TRBV15 with TRBJ2-1; TRBD1 might be the D (5 bases). Trimming stripped 5 bases from V and 8 bases from J, with 22 bases between. The CDR3 is 16 amino acids. CDR1 and CDR2 (germline): LNHNV, YYDKDF (reference sequence). The CDR3 DNA reads as TGTGCCACCAGCCGTGCATGGGGCGCAGATAGTGATGAGCAGTTCTTC. It encodes CATSRAWGADSDEQFF.

By frequency in the sample, this clonotype is large. The gene calls are TRBV7-3 and TRBJ2-1, with 8 bases identical to TRBD2. CDR1 is SGHTA and CDR2 is FQGTGA in the germline V gene. J lost 0 bases, V lost 5 bases, and 3 bases had no gene match. The CDR3 is made up of 15 amino acids. In DNA form, the CDR3 reads TGTGCCAGCAGCCAAAGCGGGAGCTCCTACAATGAGCAGTTCTTC. Translation: CASSQSGSSYNEQFF.

By share, this clonotype counts as hyperexpanded. The genes are TRBV20-1 and TRBJ2-3; 14 nucleotides align to TRBD2. The V gene's germline CDR1 is DFQATT and CDR2 SNEGSKA (reference sequence). V shed 2 bases, J shed 0 bases, and the junction held 13 bases outside the gene matches. The length of the CDR3 is 20 residues. The CDR3 DNA follows: TGCAGTGCTAGACCCCCTGGACTAGCGGGAGGTACCACTAGCACAGATACGCAGTATTTT. Amino acids: CSARPPGLAGGTTSTDTQYF.